This T cell receptor beta chain is drawn from a study of memory CD4+ T cells and cytomegalovirus serostatus (dated by TCRdb to about 2019). In terms of the full investigation: The approximately 35 healthy Belgian adults in the cohort included 9 who were CMV seropositive and approximately 25 who were CMV seronegative. CD4+ memory TCRbeta repertoires of a Belgian cohort with known cytomegalovirus serostatus were sequenced in order to replicate a published TCR-based CMV serostatus classifier. General findings and caveats noted by the study authors: Unlike the original study, which covered naive and memory CD4+ and CD8+ populations, the Belgian study sequenced only CD4+CD45RO+ memory cells. CMV serostatus prediction reached a median bootstrapped AUC of approximately 0.95 with the original framework and just under 0.93 with a US-trained random forest. The results were interpreted as suggesting that the CMV-associated TCR signature is mostly present in the CD4+ memory repertoire. On the Belgian cohort, the classifier built on the original framework reached a median bootstrapped AUC of 0.95, with a 95% CI of 0.76-1.00. Of roughly 170 previously reported CMV-associated TCRbeta sequences, some 67 appeared in the CD4+ memory repertoires, each in one to five individuals.

About this clone: Its antigen has not been determined. No quality values exist for individual bases; no much larger clone is one base distant.

The Quick-DNA Microprep Kit was used to extract genomic DNA from the sorted cells. Amplification of TCRbeta DNA was done with the immunoSEQ hsTCRbeta kit, following the protocol from the manufacturer. An Illumina MiSeq instrument was used to sequence the TCRbeta libraries. In the authors' own workflow: Once out-of-frame sequences had been removed, a few million distinct TCRbeta sequences were left, which works out to an average of roughly 70,000 per individual. Each individual was scored using the number of 150 to 200 previously reported CMV-associated TCRbeta sequences that the individual carried and the total number of productive distinct TCRbeta sequences. A beta-binomial model was reimplemented in Python, and random forests from scikit-learn, run with default parameters, were trained on data from the US cohort. Classifier performance on the Belgian cohort was reported as the median AUC with percentile confidence intervals calculated over 10,000 bootstrap iterations. This is the immuneACCESS table as TCRdb keeps it, with only in-frame sequences that have V and J called. A part of the clones is gone; compared with another copy, unresolved V genes explain less than half, and the rest is unexplained. V and J calls and clone size follow that table, whereas D and trimming were derived from the DNA. The sample data list approximately 41,000 clones, and roughly four fifths of these were observed just once. About 6.8% of the sample rests with the top ten.

Trimming at the junction amounts to 5 bases on V and 1 base on J, and the germline ends lie 8 bases apart. The CDR3 goes from the cysteine to the phenylalanine over 13 residues. Of all the DNA, just the CDR3 is kept, 39 bases in frame from base 1. Looking up the germline V gene yields CDR1 SGHRS and CDR2 YFSETQ. A FACSAria II was used to sort memory CD4+ T cells, defined as single viable CD3+CD4+CD8-CD45RO+ cells. CMV serostatus was determined with a Roche Elecsys assay detecting serum IgG against CMV pp150, pp28, p38 and p52. Following thawing, total CD4+ T cells were enriched through positive selection using CD4 magnetic microbeads. The samples came from a separate study whose specific focus was interrogating the CD4+ T cell memory repertoire. Peripheral blood mononuclear cells were isolated and cryopreserved according to standard operating procedures, and serum was kept at -80 degrees C. The staining relied on CD3-PerCP (BW264/56), CD4-APC (RPA-T4), CD45RO-PE (UCHT1) and CD8-Pacific Orange (3B5) antibodies, and Sytox blue was used to exclude non-viable cells.

Sequences were obtained from memory CD4+ T cells from blood. The V and J segments used are TRBV5-1 and TRBJ2-3; D gene: possibly TRBD2, on 6 matching bases. This TCR came from an adult in good health and CMV-seronegative. The sequenced DNA is TGCGCCAGCAGGGAGGGCCGCACAGATACGCAGTATTTT. It translates to CASREGRTDTQYF.